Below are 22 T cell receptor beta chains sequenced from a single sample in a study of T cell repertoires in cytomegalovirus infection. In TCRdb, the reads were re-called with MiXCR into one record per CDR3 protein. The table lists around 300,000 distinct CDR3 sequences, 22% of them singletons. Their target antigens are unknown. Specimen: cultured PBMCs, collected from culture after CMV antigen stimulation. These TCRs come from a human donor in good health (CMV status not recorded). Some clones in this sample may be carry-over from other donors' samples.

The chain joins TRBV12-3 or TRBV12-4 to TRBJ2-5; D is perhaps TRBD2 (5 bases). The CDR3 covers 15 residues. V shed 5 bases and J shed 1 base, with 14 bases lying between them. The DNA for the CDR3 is TGTGCCAGCAGTCCGACGGGGTTGGCCCAAGAGACCCAGTACTTC. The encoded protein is CASSPTGLAQETQYF.

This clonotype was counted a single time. The CDR3 coding sequence is TGTGCCAGCAGCCGGACAGGACGATTTGCAACTAATGAAAAACTGTTTTTT. Amino acids: CASSRTGRFATNEKLFF. This chain uses TRBV7-9 with TRBJ1-4, with 7 bases fitting TRBD1. Germline CDR1 SEHNR, CDR2 FQNEAQ (reference sequence). The V segment lost 5 bases and the J segment 0 bases; nucleotides outside the gene matches: 9. This CDR3 comprises 17 residues.

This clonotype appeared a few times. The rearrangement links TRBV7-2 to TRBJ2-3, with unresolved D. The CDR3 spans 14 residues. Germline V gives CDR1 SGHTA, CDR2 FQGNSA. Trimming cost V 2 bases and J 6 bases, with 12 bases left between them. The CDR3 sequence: CASSLFRKADTQYF. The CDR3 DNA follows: TGTGCCAGCAGCTTATTCCGGAAAGCGGATACGCAGTATTTT.

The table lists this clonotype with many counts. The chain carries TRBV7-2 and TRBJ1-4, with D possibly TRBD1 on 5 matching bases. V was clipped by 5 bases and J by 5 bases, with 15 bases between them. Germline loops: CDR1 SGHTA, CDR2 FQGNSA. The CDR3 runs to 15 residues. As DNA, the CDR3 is TGTGCCAGCAGCATCAGGGACGGCAAAAATGAAAAACTGTTTTTT. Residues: CASSIRDGKNEKLFF.

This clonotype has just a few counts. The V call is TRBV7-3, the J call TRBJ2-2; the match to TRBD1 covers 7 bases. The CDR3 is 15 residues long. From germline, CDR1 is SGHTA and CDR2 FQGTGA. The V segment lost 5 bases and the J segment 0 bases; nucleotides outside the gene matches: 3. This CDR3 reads CASSIQGANTGELFF. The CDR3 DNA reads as TGTGCCAGCAGCATTCAGGGGGCGAACACCGGGGAGCTGTTTTTT.

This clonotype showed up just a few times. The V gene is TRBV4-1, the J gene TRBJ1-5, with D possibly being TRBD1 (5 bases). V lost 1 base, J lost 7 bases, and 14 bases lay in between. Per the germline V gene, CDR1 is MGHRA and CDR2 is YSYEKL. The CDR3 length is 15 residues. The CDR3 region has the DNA TGCGCCAGCAGCCAAGGGGGGGGGAGTGGACAGCCCCAGCATTTT. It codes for CASSQGGGSGQPQHF.

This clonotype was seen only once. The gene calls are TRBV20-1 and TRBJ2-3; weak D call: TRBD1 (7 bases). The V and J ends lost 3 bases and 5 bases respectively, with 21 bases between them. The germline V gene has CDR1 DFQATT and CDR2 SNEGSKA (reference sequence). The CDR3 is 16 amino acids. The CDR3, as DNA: TGCAGTGCTAGCACCCCCGGCCAGGGGGGTGGAGATACGCAGTATTTT. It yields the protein CSASTPGQGGGDTQYF.

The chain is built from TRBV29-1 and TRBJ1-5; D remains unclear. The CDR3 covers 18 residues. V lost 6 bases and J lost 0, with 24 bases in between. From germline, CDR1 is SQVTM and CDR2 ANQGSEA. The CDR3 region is CSVERRRPGKYSNQPQHF. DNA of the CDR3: TGCAGCGTGGAACGCCGGAGACCAGGCAAATATAGCAATCAGCCCCAGCATTTT. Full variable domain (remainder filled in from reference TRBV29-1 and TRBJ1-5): SAVISQKPSRDICQRGTSLTIQCQVDSQVTMMFWYRQQPGQSLTLIATANQGSEATYESGFVIDKFPISRPNLTFSTLTVSNMSPEDSSIYLCSVERRRPGKYSNQPQHFGDGTRLSIL.

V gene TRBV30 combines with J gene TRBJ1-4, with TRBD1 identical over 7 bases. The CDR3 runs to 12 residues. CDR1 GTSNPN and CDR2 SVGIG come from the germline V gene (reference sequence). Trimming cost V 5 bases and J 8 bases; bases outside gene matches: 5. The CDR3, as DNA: TGTGCCTGGGCGACAGGGTCGGAAAAACTGTTTTTT. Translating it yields CAWATGSEKLFF.

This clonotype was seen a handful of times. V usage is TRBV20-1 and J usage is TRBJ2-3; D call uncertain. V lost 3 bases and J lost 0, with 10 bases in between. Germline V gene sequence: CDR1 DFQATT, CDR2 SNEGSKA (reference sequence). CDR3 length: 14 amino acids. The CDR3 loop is CSASSRISTDTQYF. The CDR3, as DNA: TGCAGTGCTAGTTCGCGGATTAGCACAGATACGCAGTATTTT.

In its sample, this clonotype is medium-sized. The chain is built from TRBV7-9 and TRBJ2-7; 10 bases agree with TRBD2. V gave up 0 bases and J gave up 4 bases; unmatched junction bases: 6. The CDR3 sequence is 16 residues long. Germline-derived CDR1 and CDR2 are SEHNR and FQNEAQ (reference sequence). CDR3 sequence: CASSLAPRTSGYEQYV. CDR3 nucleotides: TGTGCCAGCAGCTTAGCCCCACGGACTAGCGGTTACGAGCAGTACGTC.

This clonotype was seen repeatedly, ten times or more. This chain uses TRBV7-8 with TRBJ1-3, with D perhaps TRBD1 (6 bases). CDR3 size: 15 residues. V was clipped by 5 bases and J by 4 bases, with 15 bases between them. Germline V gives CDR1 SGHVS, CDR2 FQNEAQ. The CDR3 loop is CASSKFSGGGNTIYF. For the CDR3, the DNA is TGTGCCAGCAGCAAATTCTCGGGGGGCGGAAACACCATATATTTT.

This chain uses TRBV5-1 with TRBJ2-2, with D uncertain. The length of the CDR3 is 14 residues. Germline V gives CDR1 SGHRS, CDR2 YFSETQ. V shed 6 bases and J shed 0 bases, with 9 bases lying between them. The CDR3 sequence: CASNVVTNTGELFF. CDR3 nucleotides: TGCGCCAGCAACGTGGTTACGAACACCGGGGAGCTGTTTTTT.

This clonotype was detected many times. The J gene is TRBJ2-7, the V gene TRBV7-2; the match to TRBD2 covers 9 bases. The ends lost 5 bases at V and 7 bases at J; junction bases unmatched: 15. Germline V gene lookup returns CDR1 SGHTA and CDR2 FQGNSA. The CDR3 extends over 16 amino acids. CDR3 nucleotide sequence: TGTGCCAGCAGCGCCCGACTAGCGGATACCTCTGGGGAGCAGTACTTC. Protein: CASSARLADTSGEQYF.

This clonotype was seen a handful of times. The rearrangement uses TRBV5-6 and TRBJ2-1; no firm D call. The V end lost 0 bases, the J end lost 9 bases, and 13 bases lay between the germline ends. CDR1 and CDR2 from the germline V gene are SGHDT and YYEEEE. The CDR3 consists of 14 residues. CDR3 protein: CASSLDIFGLEQFF. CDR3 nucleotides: TGTGCCAGCAGCTTGGATATATTCGGTCTTGAGCAGTTCTTC.

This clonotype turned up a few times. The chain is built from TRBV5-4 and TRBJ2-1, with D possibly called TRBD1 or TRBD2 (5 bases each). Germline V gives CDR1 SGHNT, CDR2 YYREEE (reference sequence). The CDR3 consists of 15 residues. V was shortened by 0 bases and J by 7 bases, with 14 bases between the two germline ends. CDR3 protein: CASSLDGGFRNEQFF. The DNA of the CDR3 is TGTGCCAGCAGCTTGGATGGGGGTTTCAGGAATGAGCAGTTCTTC.

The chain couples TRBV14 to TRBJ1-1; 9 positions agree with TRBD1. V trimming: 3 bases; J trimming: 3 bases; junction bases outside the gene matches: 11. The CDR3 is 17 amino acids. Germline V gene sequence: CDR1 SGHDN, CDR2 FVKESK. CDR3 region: CASSHIGQGIGDTEAFF. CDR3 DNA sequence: TGTGCCAGCAGCCACATCGGACAGGGGATTGGCGACACTGAAGCTTTCTTT.

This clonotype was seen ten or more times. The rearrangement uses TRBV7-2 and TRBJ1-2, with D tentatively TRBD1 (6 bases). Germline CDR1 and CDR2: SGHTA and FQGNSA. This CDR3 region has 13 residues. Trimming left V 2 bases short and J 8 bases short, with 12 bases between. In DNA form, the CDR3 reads TGTGCCAGCAGCTTAAGGAGGGGGAGCGGCTACACCTTC. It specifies CASSLRRGSGYTF.

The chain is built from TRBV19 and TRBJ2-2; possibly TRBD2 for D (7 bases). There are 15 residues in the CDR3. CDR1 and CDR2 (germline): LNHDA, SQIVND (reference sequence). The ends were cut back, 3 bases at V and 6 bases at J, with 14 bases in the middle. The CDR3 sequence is CASSMWQGRAGELFF. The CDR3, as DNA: TGTGCCAGTAGTATGTGGCAGGGGAGGGCCGGGGAGCTGTTTTTT.

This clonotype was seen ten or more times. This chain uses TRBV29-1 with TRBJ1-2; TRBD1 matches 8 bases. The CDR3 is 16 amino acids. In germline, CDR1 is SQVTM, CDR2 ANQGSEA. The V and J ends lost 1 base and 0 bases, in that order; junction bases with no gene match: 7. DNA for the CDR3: TGCAGCGTTGAAGCCATAACAGGGGGTCCTAACTATGGCTACACCTTC. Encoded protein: CSVEAITGGPNYGYTF. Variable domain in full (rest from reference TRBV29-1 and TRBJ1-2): SAVISQKPSRDICQRGTSLTIQCQVDSQVTMMFWYRQQPGQSLTLIATANQGSEATYESGFVIDKFPISRPNLTFSTLTVSNMSPEDSSIYLCSVEAITGGPNYGYTFGSGTRLTVV.

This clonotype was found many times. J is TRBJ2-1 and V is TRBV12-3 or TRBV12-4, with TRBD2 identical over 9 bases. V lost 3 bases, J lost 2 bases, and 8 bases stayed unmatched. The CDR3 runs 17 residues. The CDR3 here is CASSFGAGGRAYNEQFF. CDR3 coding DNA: TGTGCCAGCAGTTTTGGTGCCGGCGGGAGGGCCTACAATGAGCAGTTCTTC.

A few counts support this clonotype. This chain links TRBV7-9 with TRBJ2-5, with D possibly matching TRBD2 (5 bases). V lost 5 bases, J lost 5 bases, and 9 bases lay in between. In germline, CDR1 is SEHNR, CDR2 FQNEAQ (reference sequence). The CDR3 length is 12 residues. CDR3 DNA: TGTGCCAGCAGCGTTCCGGGGGAGACCCAGTACTTC. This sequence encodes CASSVPGETQYF.